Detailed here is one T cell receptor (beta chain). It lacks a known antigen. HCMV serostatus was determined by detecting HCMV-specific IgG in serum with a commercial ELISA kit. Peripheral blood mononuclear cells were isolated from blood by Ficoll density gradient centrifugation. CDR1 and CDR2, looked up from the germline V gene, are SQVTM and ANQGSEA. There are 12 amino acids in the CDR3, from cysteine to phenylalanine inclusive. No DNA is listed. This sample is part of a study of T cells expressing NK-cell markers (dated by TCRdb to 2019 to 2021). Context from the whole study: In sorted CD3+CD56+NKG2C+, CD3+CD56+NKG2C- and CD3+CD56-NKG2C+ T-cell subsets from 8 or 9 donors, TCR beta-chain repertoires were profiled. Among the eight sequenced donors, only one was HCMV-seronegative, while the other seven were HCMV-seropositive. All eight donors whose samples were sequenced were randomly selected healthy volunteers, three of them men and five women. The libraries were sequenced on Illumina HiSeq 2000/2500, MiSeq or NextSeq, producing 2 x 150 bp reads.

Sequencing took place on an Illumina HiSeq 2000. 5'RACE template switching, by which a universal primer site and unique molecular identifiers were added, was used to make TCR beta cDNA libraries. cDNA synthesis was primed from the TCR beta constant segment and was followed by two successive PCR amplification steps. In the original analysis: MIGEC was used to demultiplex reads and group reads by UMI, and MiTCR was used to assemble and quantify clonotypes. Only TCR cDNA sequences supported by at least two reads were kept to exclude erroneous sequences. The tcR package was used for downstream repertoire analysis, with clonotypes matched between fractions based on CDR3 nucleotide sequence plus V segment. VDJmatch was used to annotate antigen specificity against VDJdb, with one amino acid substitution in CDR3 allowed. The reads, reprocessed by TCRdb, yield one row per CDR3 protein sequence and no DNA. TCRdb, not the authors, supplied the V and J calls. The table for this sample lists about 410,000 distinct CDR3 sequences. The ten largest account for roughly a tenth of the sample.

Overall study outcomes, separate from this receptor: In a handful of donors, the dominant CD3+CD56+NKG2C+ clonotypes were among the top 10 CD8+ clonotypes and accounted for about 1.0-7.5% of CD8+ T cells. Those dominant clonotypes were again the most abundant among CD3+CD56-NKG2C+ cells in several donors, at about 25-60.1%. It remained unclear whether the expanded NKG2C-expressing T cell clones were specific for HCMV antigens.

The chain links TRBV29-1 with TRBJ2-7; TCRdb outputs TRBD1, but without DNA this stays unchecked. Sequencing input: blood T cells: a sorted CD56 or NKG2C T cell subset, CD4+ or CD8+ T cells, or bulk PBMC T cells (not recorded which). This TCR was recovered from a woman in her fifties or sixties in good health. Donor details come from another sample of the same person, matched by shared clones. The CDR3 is CSVGPTAYEQYF.